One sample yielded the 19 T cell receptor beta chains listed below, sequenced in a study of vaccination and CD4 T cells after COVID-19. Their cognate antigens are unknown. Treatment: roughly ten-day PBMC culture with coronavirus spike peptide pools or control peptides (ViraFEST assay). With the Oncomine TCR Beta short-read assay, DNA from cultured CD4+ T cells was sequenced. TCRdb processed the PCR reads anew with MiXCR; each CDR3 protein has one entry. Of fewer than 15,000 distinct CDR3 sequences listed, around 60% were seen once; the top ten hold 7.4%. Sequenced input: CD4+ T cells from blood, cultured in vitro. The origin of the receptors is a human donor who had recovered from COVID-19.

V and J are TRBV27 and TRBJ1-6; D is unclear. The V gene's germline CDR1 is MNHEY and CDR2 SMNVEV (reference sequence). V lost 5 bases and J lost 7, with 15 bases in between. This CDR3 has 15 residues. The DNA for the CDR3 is TGTGCCAGCAGTAGGGAGACCCCTTGGAATTCACCCCTCCACTTT. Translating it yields CASSRETPWNSPLHF.

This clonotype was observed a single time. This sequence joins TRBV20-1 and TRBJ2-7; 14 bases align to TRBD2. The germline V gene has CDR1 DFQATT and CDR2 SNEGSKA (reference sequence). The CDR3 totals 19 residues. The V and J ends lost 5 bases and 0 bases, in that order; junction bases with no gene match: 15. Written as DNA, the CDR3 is TGCAGTGCTCTCAAGCCGGGACTAGCGGGAGCTTTCCTCTCCTACGAGCAGTACTTC. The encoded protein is CSALKPGLAGAFLSYEQYF.

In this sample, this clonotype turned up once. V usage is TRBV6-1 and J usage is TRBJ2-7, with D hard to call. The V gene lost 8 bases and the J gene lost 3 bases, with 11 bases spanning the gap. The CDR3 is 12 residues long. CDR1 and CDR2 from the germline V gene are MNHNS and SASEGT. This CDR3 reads CASLSDGYEQYF. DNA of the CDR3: TGTGCCAGCCTTTCTGATGGCTACGAGCAGTACTTC.

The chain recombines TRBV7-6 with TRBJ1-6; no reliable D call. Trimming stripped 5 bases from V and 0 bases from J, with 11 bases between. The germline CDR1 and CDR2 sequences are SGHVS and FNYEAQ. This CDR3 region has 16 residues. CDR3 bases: TGTGCCAGCAGCCCCAGCCCAGCCTCCTATAATTCACCCCTCCACTTT. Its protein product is CASSPSPASYNSPLHF.

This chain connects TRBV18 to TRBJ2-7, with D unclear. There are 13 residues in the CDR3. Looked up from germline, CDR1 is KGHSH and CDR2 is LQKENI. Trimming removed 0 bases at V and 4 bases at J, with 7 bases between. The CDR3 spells CASSPPIMYEQYF. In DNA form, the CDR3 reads TGTGCCAGCTCACCACCGATAATGTACGAGCAGTACTTC.

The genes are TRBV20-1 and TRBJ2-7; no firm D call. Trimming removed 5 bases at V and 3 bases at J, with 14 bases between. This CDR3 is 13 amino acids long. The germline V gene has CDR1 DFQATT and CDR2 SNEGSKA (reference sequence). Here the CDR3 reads CSAPTPAGYEQYF. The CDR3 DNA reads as TGCAGTGCTCCTACTCCGGCTGGCTACGAGCAGTACTTC.

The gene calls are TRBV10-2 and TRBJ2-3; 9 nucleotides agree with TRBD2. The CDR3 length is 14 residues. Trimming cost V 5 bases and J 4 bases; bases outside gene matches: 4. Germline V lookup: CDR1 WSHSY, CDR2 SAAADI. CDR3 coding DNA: TGCGCCAGCAGTACTAGCGGGCAGGCAGATACGCAGTATTTT. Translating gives CASSTSGQADTQYF.

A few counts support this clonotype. CDR3 in amino acids: CASSLVGRGEQYF. In DNA form, the CDR3 reads TGTGCCAGCAGCTTAGTGGGGAGAGGCGAGCAGTACTTC. The V call is TRBV7-8, the J call TRBJ2-7, with a tentative D call TRBD2 (5 bases). The CDR3 contains 13 residues. The V end lost 1 base, the J end lost 6 bases, and 10 bases lay between the germline ends. Germline V gene data show CDR1 as SGHVS and CDR2 as FQNEAQ.

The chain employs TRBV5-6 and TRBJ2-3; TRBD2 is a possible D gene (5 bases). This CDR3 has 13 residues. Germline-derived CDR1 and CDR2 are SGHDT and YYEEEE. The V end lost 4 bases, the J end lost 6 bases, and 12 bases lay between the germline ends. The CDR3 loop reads CASSEPSFDTQYF. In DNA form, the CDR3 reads TGTGCCAGCAGCGAGCCTAGCTTTGATACGCAGTATTTT.

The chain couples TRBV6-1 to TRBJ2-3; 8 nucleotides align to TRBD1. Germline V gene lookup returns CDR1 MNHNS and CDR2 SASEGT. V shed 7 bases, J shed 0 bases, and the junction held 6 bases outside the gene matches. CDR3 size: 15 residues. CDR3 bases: TGTGCCAGCATTCCGGACAGGGCAAGCACAGATACGCAGTATTTT. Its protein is CASIPDRASTDTQYF.

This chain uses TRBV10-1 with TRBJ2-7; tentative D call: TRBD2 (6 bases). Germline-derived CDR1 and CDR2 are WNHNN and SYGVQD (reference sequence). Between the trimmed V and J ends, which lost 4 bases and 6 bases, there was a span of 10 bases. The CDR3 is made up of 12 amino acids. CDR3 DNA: TGCGCCAGCAGTGCCGGAGGGCGCGAGCAGTACTTC. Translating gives CASSAGGREQYF.

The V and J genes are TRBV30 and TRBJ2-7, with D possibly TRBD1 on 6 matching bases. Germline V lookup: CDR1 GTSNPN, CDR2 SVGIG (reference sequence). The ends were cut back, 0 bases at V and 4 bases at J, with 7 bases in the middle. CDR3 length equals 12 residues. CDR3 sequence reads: CAWSVQGYEQYF. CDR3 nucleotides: TGTGCCTGGAGTGTACAGGGATACGAGCAGTACTTC. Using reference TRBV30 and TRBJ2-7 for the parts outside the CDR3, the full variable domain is SQTIHQWPATLVQPVGSPLSLECTVEGTSNPNLYWYRQAAGRGLQLLFYSVGIGQISSEVPQNLSASRPQDRQFILSSKKLLLSDSGFYLCAWSVQGYEQYFGPGTRLTVT.

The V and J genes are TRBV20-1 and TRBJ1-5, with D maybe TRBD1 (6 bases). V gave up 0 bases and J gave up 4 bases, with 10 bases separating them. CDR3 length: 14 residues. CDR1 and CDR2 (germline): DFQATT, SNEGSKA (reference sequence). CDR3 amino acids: CSARDRGWNQPQHF. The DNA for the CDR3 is TGCAGTGCTAGAGACAGGGGTTGGAATCAGCCCCAGCATTTT.

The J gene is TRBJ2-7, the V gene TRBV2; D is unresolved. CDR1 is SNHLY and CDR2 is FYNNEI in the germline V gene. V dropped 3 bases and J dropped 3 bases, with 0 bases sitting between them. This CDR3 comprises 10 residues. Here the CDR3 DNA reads TGTGCCAGCAGTGACTACGAGCAGTACTTC. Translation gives CASSDYEQYF.

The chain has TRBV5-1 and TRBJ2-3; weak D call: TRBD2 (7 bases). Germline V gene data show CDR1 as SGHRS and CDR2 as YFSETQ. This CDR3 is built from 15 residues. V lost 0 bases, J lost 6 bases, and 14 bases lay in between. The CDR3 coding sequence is TGCGCCAGCAGCTTGGAAAGGGGGGGCATCGATACGCAGTATTTT. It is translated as CASSLERGGIDTQYF.

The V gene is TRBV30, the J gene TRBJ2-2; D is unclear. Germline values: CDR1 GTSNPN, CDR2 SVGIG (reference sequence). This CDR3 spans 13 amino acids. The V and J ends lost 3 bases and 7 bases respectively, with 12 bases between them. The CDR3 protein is CAWRGIRIGELFF. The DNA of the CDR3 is TGTGCCTGGAGGGGGATTCGAATCGGGGAGCTGTTTTTT.

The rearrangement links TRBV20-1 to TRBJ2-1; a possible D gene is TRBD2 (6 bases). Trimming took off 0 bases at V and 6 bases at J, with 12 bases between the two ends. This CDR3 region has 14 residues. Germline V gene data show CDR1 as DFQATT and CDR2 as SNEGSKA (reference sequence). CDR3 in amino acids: CSARDPGSGNEQFF. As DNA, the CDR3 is TGCAGTGCTAGAGATCCAGGTAGCGGCAATGAGCAGTTCTTC.

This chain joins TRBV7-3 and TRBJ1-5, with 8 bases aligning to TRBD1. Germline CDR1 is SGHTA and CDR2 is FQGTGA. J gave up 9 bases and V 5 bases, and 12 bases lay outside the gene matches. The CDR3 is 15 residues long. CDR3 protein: CASSRTGPGSVPQHF. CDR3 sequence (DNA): TGTGCCAGCAGCCGGACAGGGCCTGGGAGTGTGCCCCAGCATTTT.

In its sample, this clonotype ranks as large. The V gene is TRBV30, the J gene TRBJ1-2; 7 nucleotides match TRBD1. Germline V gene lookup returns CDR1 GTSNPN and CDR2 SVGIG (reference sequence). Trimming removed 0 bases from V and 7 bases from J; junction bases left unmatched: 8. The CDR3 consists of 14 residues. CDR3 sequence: CAWSVEQGRGGYTF. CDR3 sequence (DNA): TGTGCCTGGAGTGTGGAACAGGGGCGGGGTGGCTACACCTTC.